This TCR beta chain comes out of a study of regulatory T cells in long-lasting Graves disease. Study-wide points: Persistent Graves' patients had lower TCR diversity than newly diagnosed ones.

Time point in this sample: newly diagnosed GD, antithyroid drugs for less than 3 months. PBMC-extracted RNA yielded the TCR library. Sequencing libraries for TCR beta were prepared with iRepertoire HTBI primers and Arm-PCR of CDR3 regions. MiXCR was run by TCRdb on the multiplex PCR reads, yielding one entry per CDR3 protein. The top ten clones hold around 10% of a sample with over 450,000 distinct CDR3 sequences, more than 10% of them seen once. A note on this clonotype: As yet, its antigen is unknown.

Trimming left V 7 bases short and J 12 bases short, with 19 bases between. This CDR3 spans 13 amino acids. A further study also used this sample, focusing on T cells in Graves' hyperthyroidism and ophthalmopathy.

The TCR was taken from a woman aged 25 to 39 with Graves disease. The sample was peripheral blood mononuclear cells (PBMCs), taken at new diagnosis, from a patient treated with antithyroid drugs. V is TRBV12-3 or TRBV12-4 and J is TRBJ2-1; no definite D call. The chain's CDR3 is CASTPGAVLGQFF. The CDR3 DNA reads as TGTGCCAGCACCCCGGGCGCTGTCCTCGGGCAGTTCTTC.